Listed below are T cell receptor beta chains from one sample, sequenced in a study of preoperative IRX-2 immunotherapy in early breast cancer. Clones were read by immunoSEQ multiplex PCR, and TCRdb kept only the in-frame ones, dropping some. The sample holds some 99,000 clones; roughly 85% are singletons and the top ten take approximately 2%. The source was tumor tissue, collected after IRX-2 immunotherapy. Source of these receptors: a human donor with breast cancer. The CDR3 runs from the conserved cysteine through the conserved F or W. A D gene is named only where the DNA matches it firmly. Rows give clone size only sometimes, using once, few, many, or a class for an expanded clone.

d_call clone_size j_call v_call cdr3_nt cdr3_aa
TRBD2 once TRBJ2-5 TRBV28 TGTGCCAGCAGTTTAGCGGGGGGGCGGGAGACCCAGTACTTC CASSLAGGRETQYF
TRBD1 NA TRBJ1-1 TRBV15 TGTGCCACCAGCAGAGGGGACAGGAGCGCCACTGAAGCTTTCTTT CATSRGDRSATEAFF
NA NA TRBJ1-4 TRBV6-8 TGTGCCAGCAGAGACCAACAGGGCGGGAGGGAAAAACTGTTTTTT CASRDQQGGREKLFF
TRBD2 NA TRBJ2-3 TRBV5-1 TGCGCCAGCACCCGCGGCGGGAGGCTAGTGGGAGATACGCAGTATTTT CASTRGGRLVGDTQYF
NA many TRBJ2-1 TRBV11-3 TGTGCCAGCAGCTTACAAAGGGACCCTTCTTACAATGAGCAGTTCTTC CASSLQRDPSYNEQFF
TRBD2 NA TRBJ2-3 TRBV5-1 TGCGCCAGCGCTTCTAGCGGGAGGGCAGATACGCAGTATTTT CASASSGRADTQYF
NA NA TRBJ1-4 TRBV28 TGTGCCAGCAGTTTACCGGGCCGTGAAAAACTGTTTTTT CASSLPGREKLFF
NA NA TRBJ1-2 TRBV28 TGTGCCAGCAGTTTATTAACAGGGAACGGCTACACCTTC CASSLLTGNGYTF
NA NA TRBJ1-4 TRBV18 TGTGCCAGCTCACGAAACAGTGATAATGAAAAACTGTTTTTT CASSRNSDNEKLFF
TRBD2 NA TRBJ2-4 TRBV15 TGTGCCACCAGCGGGGTAGCGGGAGGGCCGTCCAAAAACATTCAGTACTTC CATSGVAGGPSKNIQYF
TRBD1 NA TRBJ2-1 TRBV19 TGTGCCAGTAGTCTGAGGACAGGGAATGAGCAGTTCTTC CASSLRTGNEQFF
NA NA TRBJ1-2 TRBV6-8 TGTGCCAGCAGTTATAATTATGGGGAGTCCAACTATGGCTACACCTTC CASSYNYGESNYGYTF
NA NA TRBJ1-1 TRBV6-8 TGTGCCAGCAGTCCATCACAGGGACGGACTGAAGCTTTCTTT CASSPSQGRTEAFF
TRBD1 NA TRBJ1-5 TRBV19 TGTGCCAGTAGTATCGGGACAGGGGTCGATCAGCCCCAGCATTTT CASSIGTGVDQPQHF
NA NA TRBJ1-5 TRBV2 TGTGCCAGCAGTCGCCAGGGCTGGCAGCCCCAGCATTTT CASSRQGWQPQHF
NA NA TRBJ2-5 TRBV5-1 TGCGCCAGCAGCTTGGCAGTTCCGGCCCGGGGCGAGACCCAGTACTTC CASSLAVPARGETQYF
TRBD1 NA TRBJ1-4 TRBV6-7 TGTGCCAGCAGTCCCGACAGGGGGCGAGAAAAACTGTTTTTT CASSPDRGREKLFF
TRBD2 once TRBJ2-3 TRBV18 TGTGCCAGCTCACCTAGCGGGAGCACAGATACGCAGTATTTT CASSPSGSTDTQYF
NA NA TRBJ2-7 TRBV18 TGTGCCAGCTCACCACCTGGGGAGGAGGTGCAGTACTTC CASSPPGEEVQYF
NA NA TRBJ2-7 TRBV5-1 TGCGCCAGCAGCTTGCTAGGCTCACCAACCTACGAGCAGTACTTC CASSLLGSPTYEQYF
NA few TRBJ2-5 TRBV23-1 TGCGCCAGCAGCCAGGAGACTCTTGCGGAGACCCAGTACTTC CASSQETLAETQYF
TRBD2 NA TRBJ2-1 TRBV19 TGTGCCAGTAGCCTCAATAGCGGGATCTCCTACAATGAGCAGTTCTTC CASSLNSGISYNEQFF
NA few TRBJ2-1 TRBV19 TGTGCCAGTAGTTCGATTCGCGGGATCATTTACAATGAGCAGTTCTTC CASSSIRGIIYNEQFF
NA NA TRBJ2-1 TRBV10-2 TGCGCCAGCAGTGAGTCAGGGGGGACCTACAATGAGCAGTTCTTC CASSESGGTYNEQFF
TRBD1 NA TRBJ1-3 TRBV18 TGTGCCAGCTCACCTTGGGACAGGCCTGGAAACACCATATATTTT CASSPWDRPGNTIYF
NA once TRBJ1-5 TRBV28 TGTGCCAGCAGACCTACTGCATGGAATCAGCCCCAGCATTTT CASRPTAWNQPQHF
NA once TRBJ2-1 TRBV7-4 TGTGCCAGCAGCTGGACGACTGTACAGGCTGAGCAGTTCTTC CASSWTTVQAEQFF
NA NA TRBJ1-5 TRBV15 TGTGCCACCAGCAGAGACCGGACAAACAATCAGCCCCAGCATTTT CATSRDRTNNQPQHF
NA NA TRBJ1-1 TRBV5-1 TGCGCCAGCAGGTTCGACTCGCGCCCGATGAACACTGAAGCTTTCTTT CASRFDSRPMNTEAFF
NA NA TRBJ2-2 TRBV6-7 TGTGCCAGCAGTGCGCCGCCAACCGGGGAGCTGTTTTTT CASSAPPTGELFF
TRBD1 NA TRBJ1-2 TRBV14 TGTGCCAGCTCTCCGGGACAGGATCTCTATGGCTACACCTTC CASSPGQDLYGYTF
TRBD2 NA TRBJ2-1 TRBV28 TGTGCTACTAGCGGGAGTATGCATGAGCAGTTCTTC CATSGSMHEQFF
TRBD1 NA TRBJ2-7 TRBV11-3 TGTGCCAGCAGCCTAGACAGGGCACGGTGGGAGCAGTACTTC CASSLDRARWEQYF
NA NA TRBJ2-1 TRBV19 TGTGCCAGTAGTATCTCTCCGGACGGGCCCTACAATGAGCAGTTCTTC CASSISPDGPYNEQFF
TRBD1 NA TRBJ1-2 TRBV19 TGTGCCAGTAGTAGGGGACAGGCTAACTATGGCTACACCTTC CASSRGQANYGYTF
TRBD2 NA TRBJ2-2 TRBV11-3 TGTGCCAGCAGCCCCGAAAGCGGGGGGGCTATCGGGGAGCTGTTTTTT CASSPESGGAIGELFF
NA NA TRBJ2-7 TRBV6-4 TGTGCCAGCAGTGAACCCTACGAGCAGTACTTC CASSEPYEQYF
NA NA TRBJ2-1 TRBV29-1 TGCAGCGTTGATTCAGGGAACAATGAGCAGTTCTTC CSVDSGNNEQFF
TRBD1 NA TRBJ2-7 TRBV30 TGTGCCTGGAGTGGAACCAGGGGGCTGAACGAGCAGTACTTC CAWSGTRGLNEQYF
TRBD1 NA TRBJ2-7 TRBV5-1 TGCGCCAGCAGCGGATGGGGACAGGGAAAGTCCTACGAGCAGTACTTC CASSGWGQGKSYEQYF
NA many TRBJ1-5 TRBV6-8 TGTGCCAGCGCAAAGACAGTTTACGGCAATCAGCCCCAGCATTTT CASAKTVYGNQPQHF
NA NA TRBJ1-1 TRBV19 TGTGCCAGTAGTTCAATTGGGGGAACTAACACTGAAGCTTTCTTT CASSSIGGTNTEAFF
NA NA TRBJ2-1 TRBV6-7 TGTGCCAGCAGAAAAAAGGGGGACTCCTACAATGAGCAGTTCTTC CASRKKGDSYNEQFF
TRBD1 NA TRBJ1-1 TRBV10-3 TGTGCCATCAGTGAGTCAATTCTTAGGGGGCAGGGGACTGAAGCTTTCTTT CAISESILRGQGTEAFF
TRBD1 NA TRBJ2-5 TRBV18 TGTGCCAGCACCACCGATTCAGGACAGGGGGCCTGGGAGACCCAGTACTTC CASTTDSGQGAWETQYF
NA once TRBJ1-3 TRBV28 TGTGCCAGCAGTCTGGACATACAGGGAACTACTGGAAACACCATATATTTT CASSLDIQGTTGNTIYF
NA NA TRBJ1-4 TRBV19 TGTGCCAGTACCTCTCGGTGGGGGGAGGGTACAGGTGAAAAACTGTTTTTT CASTSRWGEGTGEKLFF
NA NA TRBJ1-5 TRBV11-3 TGTGCCAGCAGCGGGGGGGGGAGCAATCAGCCCCAGCATTTT CASSGGGSNQPQHF
NA NA TRBJ2-7 TRBV7-6 TGTGCCAGCAGCTTAGGTGTCGGACCCTACGAGCAGTACTTC CASSLGVGPYEQYF
NA NA TRBJ1-5 TRBV5-1 TGCGCCAGCTCGTACTCGCCAGGGAATCAGCCCCAGCATTTT CASSYSPGNQPQHF
TRBD1 NA TRBJ2-7 TRBV18 TGTGCCAGCTCACCGGGACAGCTCTACGAGCAGTACTTC CASSPGQLYEQYF
NA NA TRBJ1-1 TRBV10-2 TGCGCCAGCTGTTGCCAATCCGTCGGCACTGAAGCTTTCTTT CASCCQSVGTEAFF
TRBD1 NA TRBJ1-5 TRBV10-2 TGCGCCAGCTCGGACAGGTCCAATCAGCCCCAGCATTTT CASSDRSNQPQHF
NA once TRBJ2-5 TRBV19 TGTGCTAGTAGCGGCTCAGACCAAGAGACCCAGTACTTC CASSGSDQETQYF
NA NA TRBJ2-1 TRBV28 TGTGCCAGCAGCCCCTACCAGACAGTCTACAATGAGCAGTTCTTC CASSPYQTVYNEQFF